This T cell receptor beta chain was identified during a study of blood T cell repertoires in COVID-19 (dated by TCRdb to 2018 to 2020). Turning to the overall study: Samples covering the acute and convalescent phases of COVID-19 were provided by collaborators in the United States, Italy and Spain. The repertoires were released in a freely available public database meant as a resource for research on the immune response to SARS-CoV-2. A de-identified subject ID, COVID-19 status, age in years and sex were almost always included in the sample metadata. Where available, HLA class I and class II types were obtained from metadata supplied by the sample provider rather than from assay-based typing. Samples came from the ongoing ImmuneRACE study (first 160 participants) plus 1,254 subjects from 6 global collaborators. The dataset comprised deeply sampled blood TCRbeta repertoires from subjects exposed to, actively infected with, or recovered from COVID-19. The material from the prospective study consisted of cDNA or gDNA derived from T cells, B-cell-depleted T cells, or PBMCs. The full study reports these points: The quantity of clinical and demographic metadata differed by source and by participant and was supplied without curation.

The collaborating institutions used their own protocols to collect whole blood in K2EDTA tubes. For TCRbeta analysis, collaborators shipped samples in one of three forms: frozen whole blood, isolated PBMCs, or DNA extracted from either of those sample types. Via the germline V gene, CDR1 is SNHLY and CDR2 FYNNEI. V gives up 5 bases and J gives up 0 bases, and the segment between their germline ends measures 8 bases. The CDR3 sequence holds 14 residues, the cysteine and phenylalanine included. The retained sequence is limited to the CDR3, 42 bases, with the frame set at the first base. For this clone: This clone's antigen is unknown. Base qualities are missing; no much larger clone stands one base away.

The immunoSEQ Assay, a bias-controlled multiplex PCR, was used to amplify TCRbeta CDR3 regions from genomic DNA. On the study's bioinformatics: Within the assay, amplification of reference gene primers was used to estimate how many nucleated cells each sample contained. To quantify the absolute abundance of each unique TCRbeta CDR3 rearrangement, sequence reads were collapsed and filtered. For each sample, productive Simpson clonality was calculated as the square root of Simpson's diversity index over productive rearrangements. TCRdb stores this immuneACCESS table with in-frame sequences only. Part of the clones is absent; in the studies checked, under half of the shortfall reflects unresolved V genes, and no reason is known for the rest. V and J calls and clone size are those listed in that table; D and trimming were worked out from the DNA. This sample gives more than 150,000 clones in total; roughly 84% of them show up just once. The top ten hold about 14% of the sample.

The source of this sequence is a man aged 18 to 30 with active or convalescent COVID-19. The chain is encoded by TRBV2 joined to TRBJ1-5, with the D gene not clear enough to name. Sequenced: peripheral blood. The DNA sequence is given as TGTGCCAGCAGTTCGGTTTATAGCAATCAGCCCCAGCATTTT. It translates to CASSSVYSNQPQHF.